The TCR beta chain described here comes from a study of T cells in Graves' hyperthyroidism and ophthalmopathy (dated by TCRdb to about 2019). For context, the study as a whole: Peripheral blood samples were taken at the time of initial diagnosis, prior to any treatment. The roughly 99 discovery patients were divided at random into training and test sets in a 7:3 ratio. The paper reports TCR Vbeta CDR3 sequencing of fewer than 150 peripheral blood samples: around 45 ophthalmopathy, 70 to 85 hyperthyroidism and around 17 progressor patients. To identify distinguishing TCR V-J signatures, a discovery cohort of some 100 patients was used, comprising some 43 with Graves' ophthalmopathy and some 60 with stable Graves' hyperthyroidism. Once sampling was done, hyperthyroidism patients were given methimazole at a starting dose of 30 mg daily, whereas ophthalmopathy patients were given high-dose intravenous methylprednisolone. In several Graves' hyperthyroidism patients, the study also compared T-cell repertoires from thyroid tissue with T-cell repertoires from blood. Whether ophthalmopathy could be predicted prospectively was tested in an independent validation cohort made up of roughly 19 hyperthyroidism patients plus 17 patients who later progressed to ophthalmopathy.

Amplification of TCR beta CDR3 regions was carried out from RNA transcripts. For the first round of RT-PCR on the TCR CDR3, the HTBI primer set was used together with the Qiagen OneStep RT-PCR kit. The libraries were constructed in a second round of multiplex PCR and then size-selected and purified. Paired-end sequencing of the libraries was performed with 100 bp reads on an Illumina HiSeq2000. On the study's bioinformatics: Raw data were processed with SOAPnuke, discarding reads with adapters, uncalled bases, mean Phred below 15, or no exact constant-primer or identifier match. COPE v1.2.5 was used to merge the high-quality paired reads, and each unique nucleotide sequence was defined as a clonotype. Clonotypes were aligned to IMGT TRBV, TRBD and TRBJ reference segments using MiTCR v1.1. Analysis was restricted to V-J combinations with a frequency above 0.0001, which covered 99% to 99.2% of repertoires. The TCS score was defined as F50 (clonal expansion) divided by E x V (chaos), with BLOSUM62-based TCRdist calculated between CDR3 peptides within each V-J. Welch's t-statistics and random forest reduced around 510 V-J features to some 14, which were used in a naive Bayes classifier (R e1071). Through fastp at Q25 and MiXCR, TCRdb rebuilt clones from the public reads, retaining in-frame beta chains. Every CDR3 protein is listed once, alongside the most common genes and DNA of its rows. These V and J calls are TCRdb output, not the study's own analysis. This sample comprises a few hundred thousand distinct CDR3 sequences, about a sixth of them detected only once. The ten largest make up more than 3% of the sample.

Moderately to severely active disease, a Clinical Activity Score of at least 3, a NOSPECS grade of at least 4, and a duration under 3 months were present in ophthalmopathy patients. Exclusion was applied to patients with uncontrolled infections, other autoimmune diseases, pregnancy or lactation. Clinical symptoms, serum thyroxine and TRAb, thyroid ultrasound, and orbital computed tomography formed the basis for the diagnoses. Ficoll-Paque density gradient centrifugation was used to isolate PBMCs from about 9.4 ml of fresh peripheral blood. Total RNA was extracted with Trizol reagent, and quality was checked on an Agilent 2100 Bioanalyzer. The germline V gene sets CDR1 to MDHEN and CDR2 to SYDVKM. Inclusive of the bounding cysteine and phenylalanine, the CDR3 is 16 residues long. Of all the DNA, just the CDR3 is kept, 48 bases in frame from base 1. V loses 3 bases of germline sequence and J loses 2 bases, and the interval between the two ends is 16 bases.

What the authors observed across the whole study: No statistical method was used to fix the sample size in advance, and group allocation was not hidden from the investigators. In validation, progression to ophthalmopathy was predicted by the model with approximately 67% sensitivity and roughly 72% specificity, a median of around 6.5 months before onset. Ophthalmopathy was separated from stable hyperthyroidism by a 13 V-J signature model, with over 85% sensitivity and 81% to 82% specificity obtained in cross-validation and 80%/75% obtained in testing. Most expanded thyroid clonotypes (frequency above 0.001) were also detected in blood, a finding suggesting that blood repertoires may reflect thyroid immune responses.

Of note for this clonotype: Its antigen has not been determined. No much larger clone exists at a distance of one base, and base qualities are not known.

Sequencing was done on a sample of blood. This TCR derives from a middle-aged woman with Graves' ophthalmopathy. The rearranged segments are TRBV28 and TRBJ2-5; TRBD1 is possibly the D segment (6 matching bases). The encoded CDR3 is CASSFSGAVDQETQYF. The sequenced DNA is TGTGCCAGCAGTTTTTCAGGGGCGGTAGATCAAGAGACCCAGTACTTC.